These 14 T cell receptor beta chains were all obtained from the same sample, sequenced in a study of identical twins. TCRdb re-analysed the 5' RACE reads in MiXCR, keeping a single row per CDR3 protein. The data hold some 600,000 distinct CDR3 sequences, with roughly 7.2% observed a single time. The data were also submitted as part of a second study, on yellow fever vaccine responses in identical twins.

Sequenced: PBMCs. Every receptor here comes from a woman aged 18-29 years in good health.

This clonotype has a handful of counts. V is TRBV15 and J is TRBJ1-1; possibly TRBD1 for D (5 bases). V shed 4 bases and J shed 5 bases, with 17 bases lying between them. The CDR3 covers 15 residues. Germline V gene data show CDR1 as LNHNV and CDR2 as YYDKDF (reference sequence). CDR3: CATSTRGPPGTEAFF. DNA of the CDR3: TGTGCCACCAGCACGAGGGGACCCCCGGGGACTGAAGCTTTCTTT. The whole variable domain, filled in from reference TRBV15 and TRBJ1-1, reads DAMVIQNPRYQVTQFGKPVTLSCSQTLNHNVMYWYQQKSSQAPKLLFHYYDKDFNNEADTPDNFQSRRPNTSFCFLDIRSPGLGDTAMYLCATSTRGPPGTEAFFGQGTRLTVV.

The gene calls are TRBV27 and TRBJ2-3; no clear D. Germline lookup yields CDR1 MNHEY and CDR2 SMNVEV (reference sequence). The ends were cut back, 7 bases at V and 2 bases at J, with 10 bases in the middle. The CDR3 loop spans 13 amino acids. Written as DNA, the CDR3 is TGTGCCAGCAATCAGCGAAACACAGATACGCAGTATTTT. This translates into CASNQRNTDTQYF.

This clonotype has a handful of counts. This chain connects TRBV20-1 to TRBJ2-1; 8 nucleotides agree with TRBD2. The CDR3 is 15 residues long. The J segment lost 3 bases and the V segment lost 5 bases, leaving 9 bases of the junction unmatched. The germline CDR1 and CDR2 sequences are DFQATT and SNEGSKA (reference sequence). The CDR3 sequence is CSAWDASGLYNEQFF. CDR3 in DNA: TGCAGTGCTTGGGATGCTAGCGGGCTCTACAATGAGCAGTTCTTC.

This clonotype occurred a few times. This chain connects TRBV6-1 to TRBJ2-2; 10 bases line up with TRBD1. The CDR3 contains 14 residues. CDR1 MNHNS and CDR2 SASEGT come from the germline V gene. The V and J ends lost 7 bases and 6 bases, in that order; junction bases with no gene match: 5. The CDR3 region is CASTRTGGSGELFF. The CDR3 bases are TGTGCCAGCACTAGGACAGGGGGATCCGGGGAGCTGTTTTTT.

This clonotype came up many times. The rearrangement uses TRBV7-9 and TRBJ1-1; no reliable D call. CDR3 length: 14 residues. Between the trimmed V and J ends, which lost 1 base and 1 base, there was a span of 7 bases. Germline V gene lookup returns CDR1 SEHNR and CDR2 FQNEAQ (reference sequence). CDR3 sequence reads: CASSLEYKNTEAFF. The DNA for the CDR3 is TGTGCCAGCAGCTTAGAGTATAAGAACACTGAAGCTTTCTTT.

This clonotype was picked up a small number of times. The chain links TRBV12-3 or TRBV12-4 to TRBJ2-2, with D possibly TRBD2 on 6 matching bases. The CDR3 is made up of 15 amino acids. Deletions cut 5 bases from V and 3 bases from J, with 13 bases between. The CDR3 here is CASSSFREDTGELFF. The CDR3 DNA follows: TGTGCCAGCAGTAGCTTCAGGGAGGACACCGGGGAGCTGTTTTTT.

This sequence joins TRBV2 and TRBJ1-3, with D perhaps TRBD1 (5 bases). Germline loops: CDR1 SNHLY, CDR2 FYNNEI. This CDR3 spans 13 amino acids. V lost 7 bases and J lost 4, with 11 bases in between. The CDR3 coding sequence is TGTGCCAGCATGCAGGGTTCAGGAAACACCATATATTTT. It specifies CASMQGSGNTIYF.

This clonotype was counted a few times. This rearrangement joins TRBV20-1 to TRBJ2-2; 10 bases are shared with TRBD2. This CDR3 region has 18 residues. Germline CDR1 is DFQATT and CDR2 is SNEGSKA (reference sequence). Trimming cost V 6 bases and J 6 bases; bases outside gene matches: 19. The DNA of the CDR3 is TGCAGTGCCCCGCGGCTAGCGGGAGCAGCGGGAGGCGCCGGGGAGCTGTTTTTT. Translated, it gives CSAPRLAGAAGGAGELFF.

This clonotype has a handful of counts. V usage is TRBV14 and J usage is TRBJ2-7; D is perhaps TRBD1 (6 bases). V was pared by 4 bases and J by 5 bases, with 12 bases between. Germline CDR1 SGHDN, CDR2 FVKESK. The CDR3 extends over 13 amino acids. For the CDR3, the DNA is TGTGCCAGCAGCCCACAGGGATATCACGAGCAGTACTTC. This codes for CASSPQGYHEQYF.

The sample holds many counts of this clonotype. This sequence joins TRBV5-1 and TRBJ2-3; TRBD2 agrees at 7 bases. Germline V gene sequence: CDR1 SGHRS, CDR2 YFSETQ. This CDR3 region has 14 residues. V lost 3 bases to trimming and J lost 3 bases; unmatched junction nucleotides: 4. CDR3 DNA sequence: TGCGCCAGCAGCTCTTTGGGAGGGACAGATACGCAGTATTTT. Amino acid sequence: CASSSLGGTDTQYF.

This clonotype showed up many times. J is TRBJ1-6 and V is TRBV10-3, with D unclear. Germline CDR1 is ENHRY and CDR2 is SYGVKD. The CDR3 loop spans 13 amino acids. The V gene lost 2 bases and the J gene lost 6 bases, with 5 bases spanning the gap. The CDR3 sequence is CAISEVLNSPLHF. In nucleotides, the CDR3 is TGTGCCATCAGTGAGGTCCTTAATTCACCCCTCCACTTT.

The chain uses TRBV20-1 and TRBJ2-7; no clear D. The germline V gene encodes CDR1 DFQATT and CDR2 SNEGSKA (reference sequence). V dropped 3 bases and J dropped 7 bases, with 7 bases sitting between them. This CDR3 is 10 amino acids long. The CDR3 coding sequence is TGCAGTGCTAGTAAGGAGGAGCAGTACTTC. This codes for CSASKEEQYF.

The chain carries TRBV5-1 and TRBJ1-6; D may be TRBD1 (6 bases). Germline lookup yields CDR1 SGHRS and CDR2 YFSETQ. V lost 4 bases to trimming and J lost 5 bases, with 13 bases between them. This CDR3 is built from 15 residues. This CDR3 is CASSGGGGDNSPLHF. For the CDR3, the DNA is TGCGCCAGCAGCGGGGGGGGCGGGGATAATTCACCCCTCCACTTT.

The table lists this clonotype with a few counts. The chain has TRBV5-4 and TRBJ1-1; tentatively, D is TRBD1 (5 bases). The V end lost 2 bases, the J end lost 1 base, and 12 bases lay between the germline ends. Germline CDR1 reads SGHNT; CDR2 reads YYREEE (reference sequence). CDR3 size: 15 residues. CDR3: CASSFRTGGNTEAFF. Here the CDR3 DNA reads TGTGCCAGCAGCTTCAGAACAGGCGGGAACACTGAAGCTTTCTTT.